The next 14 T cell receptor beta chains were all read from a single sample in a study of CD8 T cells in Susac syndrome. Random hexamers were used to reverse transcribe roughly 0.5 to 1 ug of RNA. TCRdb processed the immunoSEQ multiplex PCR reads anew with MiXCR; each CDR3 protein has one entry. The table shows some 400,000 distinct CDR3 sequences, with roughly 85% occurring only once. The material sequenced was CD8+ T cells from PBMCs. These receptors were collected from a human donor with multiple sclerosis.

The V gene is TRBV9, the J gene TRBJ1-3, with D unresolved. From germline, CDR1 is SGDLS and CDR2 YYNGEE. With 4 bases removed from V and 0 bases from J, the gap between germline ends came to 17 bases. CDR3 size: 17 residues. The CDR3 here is CASSPEVTVYSGNTIYF. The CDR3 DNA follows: TGTGCCAGCAGCCCAGAGGTAACCGTGTACTCTGGAAACACCATATATTTT.

CDR3: CASSYQEDRRTYEQYF. The CDR3 DNA follows: TGTGCCAGCAGTTACCAGGAGGACAGACGGACCTACGAGCAGTACTTC. The chain joins TRBV28 to TRBJ2-7, with D possibly being TRBD1 (6 bases). The V end lost 4 bases, the J end lost 2 bases, and 18 bases lay between the germline ends. This CDR3 has 16 residues. Germline CDR1 MDHEN, CDR2 SYDVKM.

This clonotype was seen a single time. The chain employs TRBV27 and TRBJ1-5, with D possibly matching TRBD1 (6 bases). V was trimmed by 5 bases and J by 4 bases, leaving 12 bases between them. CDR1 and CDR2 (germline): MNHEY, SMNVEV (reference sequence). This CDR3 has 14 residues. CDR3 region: CASSDGQINQPQHF. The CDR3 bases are TGTGCCAGCAGTGATGGACAGATTAATCAGCCCCAGCATTTT.

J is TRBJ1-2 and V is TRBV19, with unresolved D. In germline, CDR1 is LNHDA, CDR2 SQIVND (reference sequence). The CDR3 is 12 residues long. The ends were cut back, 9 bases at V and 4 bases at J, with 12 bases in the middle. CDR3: CASLFSGYGYTF. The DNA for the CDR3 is TGTGCCAGCCTATTCTCGGGCTATGGCTACACCTTC. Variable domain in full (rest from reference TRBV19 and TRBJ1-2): DGGITQSPKYLFRKEGQNVTLSCEQNLNHDAMYWYRQDPGQGLRLIYYSQIVNDFQKGDIAEGYSVSREKKESFPLTVTSAQKNPTAFYLCASLFSGYGYTFGSGTRLTVV.

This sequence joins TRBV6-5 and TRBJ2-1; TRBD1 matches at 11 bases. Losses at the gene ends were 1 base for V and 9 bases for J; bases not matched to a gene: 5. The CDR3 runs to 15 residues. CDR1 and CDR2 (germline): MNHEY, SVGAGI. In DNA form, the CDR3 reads TGTGCCAGCAGTTACTGGACAGGGGGCTCGGGTGAGCAGTTCTTC. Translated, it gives CASSYWTGGSGEQFF.

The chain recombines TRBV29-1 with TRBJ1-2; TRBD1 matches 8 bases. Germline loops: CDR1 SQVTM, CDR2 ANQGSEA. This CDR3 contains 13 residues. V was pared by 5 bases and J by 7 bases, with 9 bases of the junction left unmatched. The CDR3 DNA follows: TGCAGCGTTTCCGGGACAGGTGGCTCTGGCTACACCTTC. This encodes CSVSGTGGSGYTF.

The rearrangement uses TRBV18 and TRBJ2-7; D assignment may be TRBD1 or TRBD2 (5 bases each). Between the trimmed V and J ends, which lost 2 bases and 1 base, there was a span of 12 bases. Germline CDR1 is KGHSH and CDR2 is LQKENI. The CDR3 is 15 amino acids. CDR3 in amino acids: CASSPRDGESYEQYF. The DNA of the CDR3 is TGTGCCAGCTCACCAAGGGACGGGGAGTCCTACGAGCAGTACTTC.

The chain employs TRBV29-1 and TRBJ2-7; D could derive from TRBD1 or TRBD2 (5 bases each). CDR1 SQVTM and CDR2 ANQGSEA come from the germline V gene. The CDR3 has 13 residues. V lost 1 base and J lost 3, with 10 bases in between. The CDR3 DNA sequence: TGCAGCGTTGAAGGGGACGAGGGCTACGAGCAGTACTTC. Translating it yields CSVEGDEGYEQYF.

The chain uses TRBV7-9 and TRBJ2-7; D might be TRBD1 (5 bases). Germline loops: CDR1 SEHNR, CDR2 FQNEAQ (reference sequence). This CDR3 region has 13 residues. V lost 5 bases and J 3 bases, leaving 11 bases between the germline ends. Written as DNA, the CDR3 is TGTGCCAGCAGCCCAGGACACGACTACGAGCAGTACTTC. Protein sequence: CASSPGHDYEQYF.

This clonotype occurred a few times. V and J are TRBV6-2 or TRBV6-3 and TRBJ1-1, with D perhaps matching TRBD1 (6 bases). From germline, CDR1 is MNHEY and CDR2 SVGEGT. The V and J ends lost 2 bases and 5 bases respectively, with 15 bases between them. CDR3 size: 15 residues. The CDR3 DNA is TGTGCCAGCAGTTACCTCGGGGGGGCAGTGACTGAAGCTTTCTTT. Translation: CASSYLGGAVTEAFF.

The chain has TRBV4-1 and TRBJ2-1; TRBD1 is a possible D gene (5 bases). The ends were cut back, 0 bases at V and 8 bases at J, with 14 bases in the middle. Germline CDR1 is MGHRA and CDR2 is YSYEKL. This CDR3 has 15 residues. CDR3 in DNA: TGCGCCAGCAGCCAAGAGGCCAGGGTTGTGGATGAGCAGTTCTTC. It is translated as CASSQEARVVDEQFF.

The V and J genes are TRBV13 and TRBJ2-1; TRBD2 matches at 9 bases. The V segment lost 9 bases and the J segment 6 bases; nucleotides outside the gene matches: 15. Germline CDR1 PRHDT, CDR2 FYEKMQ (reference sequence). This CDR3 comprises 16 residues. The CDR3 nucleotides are TGTGCCAGAAGTCCTAGCGGGACAACATACTTCAATGAGCAGTTCTTC. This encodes CARSPSGTTYFNEQFF.

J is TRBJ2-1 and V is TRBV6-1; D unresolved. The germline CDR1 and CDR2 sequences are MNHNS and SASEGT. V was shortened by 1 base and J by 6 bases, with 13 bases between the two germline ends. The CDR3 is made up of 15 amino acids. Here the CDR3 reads CASSEEGRNRNEQFF. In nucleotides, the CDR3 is TGTGCCAGCAGTGAAGAAGGGCGAAATCGCAATGAGCAGTTCTTC.

This chain's CDR3 is CASSGAGALPGYF. DNA for the CDR3: TGTGCCAGCAGTGGAGCGGGAGCACTTCCGGGGTATTTT. This sequence joins TRBV28 and TRBJ2-3; TRBD2 agrees at 8 bases. In germline, CDR1 is MDHEN, CDR2 SYDVKM. V was clipped by 5 bases and J by 14 bases; unmatched bases: 12. The CDR3 is 13 residues long. The complete variable domain, with remaining parts taken from reference TRBV28 and TRBJ2-3, reads DVKVTQSSRYLVKRTGEKVFLECVQDMDHENMFWYRQDPGLGLRLIYFSYDVKMKEKGDIPEGYSVSREKKERFSLILESASTNQTSMYLCASSGAGALPGYFGPGTRLTVL.